This T cell receptor (beta chain) came from a study of molecular identifiers for immune sequencing clone quantification. This clonotype was counted many times. Germline CDR1 SEHNR, CDR2 FQNEAQ (reference sequence). Trimming at V came to 5 bases and at J to 8 bases, leaving 7 bases not matched to a gene. This CDR3 spans 14 amino acids. TCRdb re-derived calls from the PCR reads in MiXCR, one entry per CDR3 protein. The sample includes about 640,000 distinct CDR3 sequences, just under 20% of them seen just once. The rearrangement uses TRBV7-9 and TRBJ1-3, with 9 bases matching TRBD1. The origin of this receptor is a human donor in good health. Some libraries in this study had Jurkat cell RNA spiked in. The sequencing sample was made of naive CD8+ T cells from blood, with Jurkat cell RNA spiked in. Subset here: FACS-sorted CD8+CD4-CCR7+CD45RA+ naive T cells. CDR3 DNA sequence: TGTGCCAGCAGCGTACCGGGACAGGGAGACACCATATATTTT. Translation gives CASSVPGQGDTIYF. Drawing the rest from reference TRBV7-9 and TRBJ1-3, the complete variable domain is DTGVSQNPRHKITKRGQNVTFRCDPISEHNRLYWYRQTLGQGPEFLTYFQNEAQLEKSRLLSDRFSAERPKGSFSTLEIQRTEQGDSAMYLCASSVPGQGDTIYFGEGSWLTVV.